The 25 T cell receptor beta chains below were found in one sample sequenced in a study of identical twins. A single record per CDR3 protein comes from TCRdb applying MiXCR to the 5' RACE reads. The sample lists 350,000 to 450,000 distinct CDR3 sequences, under 20% occurring once. Sample: naive T cells sorted from blood. Receptors were obtained from a man between 45 and 60 years old in good health.

V usage is TRBV5-1 and J usage is TRBJ2-6; no clear D. The V end lost 1 base, the J end lost 2 bases, and 10 bases lay between the germline ends. The CDR3 loop spans 16 amino acids. Germline V gene sequence: CDR1 SGHRS, CDR2 YFSETQ. The CDR3 DNA is TGCGCCAGCAGCTTGATCCGAGGAGCTGGGGCCAACGTCCTGACTTTC. Its translation: CASSLIRGAGANVLTF.

As regards this clonotype: A read error is likely, as this CDR3 ends without the conserved phenylalanine or tryptophan. The J gene is TRBJ2-1, the V gene TRBV4-1; D possibly corresponds to TRBD2 (6 bases). Trimming took 0 bases from V and 12 from J, leaving 27 bases between them. This CDR3 spans 18 amino acids. Germline CDR1 and CDR2: MGHRA and YSYEKL. The CDR3 protein is CASSQDQSGTLLPIGQFL. The CDR3 bases are TGCGCCAGCAGCCAAGATCAGTCCGGGACTTTACTCCCTATTGGGCAGTTCCTC.

This clonotype was seen more than once but under ten times. This chain joins TRBV12-3 or TRBV12-4 and TRBJ2-5, with D possibly being TRBD1 or TRBD2 (5 bases each). The CDR3 sequence is 14 residues long. V was shortened by 3 bases and J by 0 bases, with 8 bases between the two germline ends. CDR3 DNA: TGTGCCAGCAGTTTTTGGGGGAACCAAGAGACCCAGTACTTC. Translation: CASSFWGNQETQYF.

The rearrangement joins TRBV11-2 to TRBJ2-2; 8 bases align to TRBD2. Germline CDR1 and CDR2: SGHAT and FQNNGV. The CDR3 totals 19 residues. With V trimmed by 1 base and J by 0 bases, 10 bases remained unmatched. The CDR3: CASSLVPRTSLTNTGELFF. The CDR3 bases are TGTGCCAGCAGCTTAGTTCCTAGGACTAGCCTCACGAACACCGGGGAGCTGTTTTTT. The full variable domain, its missing parts supplied by reference TRBV11-2 and TRBJ2-2, is EAGVAQSPRYKIIEKRQSVAFWCNPISGHATLYWYQQILGQGPKLLIQFQNNGVVDDSQLPKDRFSAERLKGVDSTLKIQPAKLEDSAVYLCASSLVPRTSLTNTGELFFGEGSRLTVL.

The J gene is TRBJ2-5, the V gene TRBV4-3; D call uncertain. Looked up from germline, CDR1 is LGHNA and CDR2 is YSLEER. Trimming removed 0 bases at V and 5 bases at J, with 10 bases between. The CDR3 consists of 14 residues. Here the CDR3 reads CASSQDAFLETQYF. The CDR3, as DNA: TGCGCCAGCAGCCAAGATGCGTTTTTGGAGACCCAGTACTTC.

At least ten counts were recorded for this clonotype. V is TRBV5-1 and J is TRBJ2-1; 10 nucleotides match TRBD2. CDR3 length: 15 amino acids. Unmatched junction bases numbered 6, after V lost 3 bases and J lost 6 bases. Per the germline V gene, CDR1 is SGHRS and CDR2 is YFSETQ. The CDR3 DNA is TGCGCCAGCAGCTACCGACTAGCGGGCAGCAATGAGCAGTTCTTC. It specifies CASSYRLAGSNEQFF.

Many counts were recorded for this clonotype. CDR3 residues: CASSQGPREDSPLHF. CDR3 nucleotide sequence: TGCGCCAGCAGCCAAGGGCCCAGGGAAGATTCACCCCTCCACTTT. V is TRBV4-1 and J is TRBJ1-6, with D tentatively TRBD1 (5 bases). Per germline, CDR1 MGHRA and CDR2 YSYEKL. The ends were cut back, 1 base at V and 8 bases at J, with 12 bases in the middle. This CDR3 has 15 amino acids.

This clonotype occurred a few times. The V call is TRBV18, the J call TRBJ2-1; perhaps TRBD1 as D (6 bases). Germline CDR1 KGHSH, CDR2 LQKENI. Trimming stripped 5 bases from V and 6 bases from J, with 14 bases between. CDR3 size: 14 residues. CDR3 sequence: CASSTRRDTNEQFF. DNA for the CDR3: TGTGCCAGCTCAACACGAAGGGACACCAATGAGCAGTTCTTC. Full variable domain (missing parts from reference TRBV18 and TRBJ2-1): NAGVMQNPRHLVRRRGQEARLRCSPMKGHSHVYWYRQLPEEGLKFMVYLQKENIIDESGMPKERFSAEFPKEGPSILRIQQVVRGDSAAYFCASSTRRDTNEQFFGPGTRLTVL.

In its sample, this clonotype was seen a few times. This chain connects TRBV27 to TRBJ2-7, with 11 bases matching TRBD2. J lost 6 bases, V lost 0 bases, and 4 bases had no gene match. The CDR3 consists of 15 residues. Germline CDR1 and CDR2: MNHEY and SMNVEV (reference sequence). CDR3 DNA sequence: TGTGCCAGCAGTTTATCACTAGCGGGAGCCGCCGAGCAGTACTTC. Translating it yields CASSLSLAGAAEQYF.

This clonotype was observed many times. The rearrangement uses TRBV6-1 and TRBJ2-3; 10 bases are a match to TRBD2. Trimming at V came to 6 bases and at J to 4 bases, leaving 1 base not matched to a gene. Germline V lookup: CDR1 MNHNS, CDR2 SASEGT. The CDR3 has 13 residues. CDR3 loop: CASRGTSADTQYF. The CDR3 coding sequence is TGTGCCAGCAGAGGGACTAGCGCAGATACGCAGTATTTT.

This clonotype was found many times. The chain couples TRBV20-1 to TRBJ2-2, with D hard to call. CDR1 and CDR2 from the germline V gene are DFQATT and SNEGSKA (reference sequence). The V gene lost 7 bases and the J gene lost 0 bases, with 18 bases spanning the gap. CDR3 length: 16 residues. The CDR3 here is CSVRFSQNTNTGELFF. Written as DNA, the CDR3 is TGCAGTGTCCGTTTTTCCCAGAATACGAACACCGGGGAGCTGTTTTTT.

This clonotype has a handful of counts. The genes are TRBV27 and TRBJ2-1, with D tentatively TRBD2 (5 bases). This CDR3 is 16 amino acids long. The germline V and J ends were trimmed by 5 bases and 3 bases, with 17 bases remaining between them. Germline V gene lookup returns CDR1 MNHEY and CDR2 SMNVEV (reference sequence). This CDR3 reads CASSHSVGVVYNEQFF. For the CDR3, the DNA is TGTGCCAGCAGTCACTCAGTGGGAGTGGTCTACAATGAGCAGTTCTTC.

This clonotype has just a few counts. The chain combines TRBV12-3 or TRBV12-4 with TRBJ2-7, with D tentatively TRBD1 (6 bases). There are 14 residues in the CDR3. V was pared by 4 bases and J by 1 base, with 11 bases between. The CDR3: CASSWSGQSYEQYF. In DNA form, the CDR3 reads TGTGCCAGCAGTTGGTCGGGACAATCCTACGAGCAGTACTTC.

This chain uses TRBV2 with TRBJ2-5; 8 bases are a match to TRBD1. V lost 6 bases, J lost 5 bases, and 11 bases stayed unmatched. Germline-derived CDR1 and CDR2 are SNHLY and FYNNEI. CDR3 length: 15 residues. The CDR3 sequence: CASRDRELPGETQYF. The CDR3 bases are TGTGCCAGCAGGGACAGGGAACTCCCGGGGGAGACCCAGTACTTC.

This sequence joins TRBV20-1 and TRBJ2-7, with 12 bases lining up with TRBD2. V shed 3 bases and J 5 bases; nucleotides not matched to a gene: 14. The CDR3 is 17 amino acids. The V gene's germline CDR1 is DFQATT and CDR2 SNEGSKA (reference sequence). CDR3 residues: CSASGYLLAGGLNEQYF. DNA for the CDR3: TGCAGTGCTAGTGGGTATTTGCTAGCGGGAGGGCTGAACGAGCAGTACTTC.

CDR3 amino acids: CASSARGSGVQQYF. DNA for the CDR3: TGTGCCAGCAGCGCCAGGGGTAGCGGCGTTCAGCAGTACTTC. The genes are TRBV9 and TRBJ2-7; D may match TRBD1 or TRBD2 (6 bases each). With 3 bases removed from V and 8 bases from J, the gap between germline ends came to 18 bases. The CDR3 extends over 14 amino acids. Germline V gene data show CDR1 as SGDLS and CDR2 as YYNGEE. Full variable domain (outside the CDR3, taken from reference TRBV9 and TRBJ2-7): DSGVTQTPKHLITATGQRVTLRCSPRSGDLSVYWYQQSLDQGLQFLIQYYNGEERAKGNILERFSAQQFPDLHSELNLSSLELGDSALYFCASSARGSGVQQYFGPGTRLTVT.

This clonotype was counted a few times. The V gene is TRBV20-1, the J gene TRBJ2-1; 7 nucleotides agree with TRBD2. Germline V gene lookup returns CDR1 DFQATT and CDR2 SNEGSKA (reference sequence). Losses at the gene ends were 1 base for V and 3 bases for J; bases not matched to a gene: 6. This CDR3 contains 15 residues. The CDR3 reads CSARGWLADYNEQFF. CDR3 sequence (DNA): TGCAGTGCTAGAGGTTGGCTAGCGGACTACAATGAGCAGTTCTTC.

At least ten counts were recorded for this clonotype. The chain joins TRBV12-3 or TRBV12-4 to TRBJ1-5; a possible D gene is TRBD1 (5 bases). This CDR3 has 12 amino acids. V lost 10 bases to trimming and J lost 4 bases, with 11 bases between them. The chain's CDR3 is CATTEGNQPQHF. CDR3 nucleotide sequence: TGTGCCACTACCGAGGGGAATCAGCCCCAGCATTTT.

The chain uses TRBV11-2 and TRBJ2-5; 7 nucleotides align to TRBD1. The CDR3 contains 15 residues. V shed 0 bases, J shed 5 bases, and the junction held 6 bases outside the gene matches. The germline V gene encodes CDR1 SGHAT and CDR2 FQNNGV. CDR3 in amino acids: CASSLDTGDGETQYF. CDR3 sequence (DNA): TGTGCCAGCAGCTTAGATACAGGGGACGGCGAGACCCAGTACTTC.

This clonotype was found many times. This rearrangement joins TRBV7-6 to TRBJ2-1, with 9 bases lining up with TRBD1. V dropped 6 bases and J dropped 3; count of bases not matched to a gene: 12. The V gene's germline CDR1 is SGHVS and CDR2 FNYEAQ. This CDR3 is built from 17 residues. The CDR3 bases are TGTGCCAGCAGTCGGGAACAGGGGGCCGGATTCTACAATGAGCAGTTCTTC. This codes for CASSREQGAGFYNEQFF.

This chain uses TRBV29-1 with TRBJ1-3, with D hard to call. The CDR3 is 13 residues long. Germline CDR1 and CDR2: SQVTM and ANQGSEA. Trimming took 4 bases from V and 0 from J, leaving 7 bases between them. The CDR3 is CSVAGGSGNTIYF. The CDR3 DNA sequence: TGCAGCGTTGCCGGCGGCTCTGGAAACACCATATATTTT.

This clonotype has just a few counts. This rearrangement joins TRBV6-1 to TRBJ2-1; D may match TRBD1 or TRBD2 (5 bases each). Germline loops: CDR1 MNHNS, CDR2 SASEGT. The CDR3 extends over 19 amino acids. Between the trimmed V and J ends, which lost 4 bases and 5 bases, there was a span of 27 bases. In DNA, the CDR3 is TGTGCCAGCAGTGGTTCTCCGGGACGAAAACTAAGAAACAACAATGAGCAGTTCTTC. Its protein is CASSGSPGRKLRNNNEQFF.

The sample holds a few counts of this clonotype. V usage is TRBV5-1 and J usage is TRBJ2-5, with D possibly TRBD1 on 5 matching bases. V was cut by 4 bases and J by 4 bases, with 14 bases left in between. The CDR3 is 14 residues long. Germline CDR1 is SGHRS and CDR2 is YFSETQ. DNA of the CDR3: TGCGCCAGCAGCAGACAGAGCTTGGGAGAGACCCAGTACTTC. This gives the protein CASSRQSLGETQYF.

This clonotype was counted at least ten times. The J gene is TRBJ2-1, the V gene TRBV7-8; D not resolved. This CDR3 has 13 amino acids. Between the trimmed V and J ends, which lost 3 bases and 6 bases, there was a span of 9 bases. Germline V gives CDR1 SGHVS, CDR2 FQNEAQ. The CDR3 spells CASSFGSGNEQFF. The DNA of the CDR3 is TGTGCCAGCAGCTTCGGGTCCGGCAATGAGCAGTTCTTC.

The sample holds a few counts of this clonotype. The gene calls are TRBV24-1 and TRBJ2-5, with a possible D match to TRBD1 (5 bases). CDR1 is KGHDR and CDR2 is SFDVKD in the germline V gene. CDR3 length: 15 residues. The V gene lost 1 base and the J gene lost 5 bases, with 13 bases spanning the gap. This CDR3 reads CATSDLKGFRETQYF. CDR3 coding DNA: TGTGCCACCAGTGATTTAAAGGGGTTCCGGGAGACCCAGTACTTC.